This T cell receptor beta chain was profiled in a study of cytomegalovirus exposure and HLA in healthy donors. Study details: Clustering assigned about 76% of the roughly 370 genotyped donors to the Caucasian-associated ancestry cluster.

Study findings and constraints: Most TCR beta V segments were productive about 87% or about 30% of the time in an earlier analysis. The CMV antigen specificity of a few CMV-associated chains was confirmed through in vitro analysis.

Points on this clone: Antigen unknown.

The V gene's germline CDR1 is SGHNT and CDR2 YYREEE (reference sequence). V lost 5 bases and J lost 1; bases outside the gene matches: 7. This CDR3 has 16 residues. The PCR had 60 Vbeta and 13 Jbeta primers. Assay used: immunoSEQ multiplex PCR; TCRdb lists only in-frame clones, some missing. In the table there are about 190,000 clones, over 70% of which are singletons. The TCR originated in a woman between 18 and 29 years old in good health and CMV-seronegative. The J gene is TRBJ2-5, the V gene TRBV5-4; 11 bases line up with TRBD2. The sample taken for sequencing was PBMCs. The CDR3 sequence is CASSLSGTSGQETQYF. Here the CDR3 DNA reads TGTGCCAGCAGTCTTTCCGGGACTAGCGGCCAAGAGACCCAGTACTTC.